Presented here are 3 T cell receptor beta chains from one specimen sequenced in a study of blood T cell repertoires in COVID-19. The data were produced by immunoSEQ multiplex PCR, yet TCRdb's version contains in-frame clones alone and is incomplete. The sample yields under 200,000 clones, around 90% seen once. The specimen sequenced was peripheral blood. The receptors derive from a man between 18 and 35 years old with acute or convalescent COVID-19.

This chain uses TRBV27 with TRBJ1-2; no clear D. CDR3 length: 16 residues. The germline CDR1 and CDR2 sequences are MNHEY and SMNVEV (reference sequence). Trimming removed 3 bases from V and 0 bases from J, with 14 bases in between. The CDR3 sequence: CASSLGGGRSNYGYTF. DNA of the CDR3: TGTGCCAGCAGTTTGGGAGGCGGCCGATCTAACTATGGCTACACCTTC.

In its sample, this clone was seen once. The chain uses TRBV3-1 (or the pseudogene TRBV3-2) and TRBJ2-7; 9 nucleotides match TRBD1. Trimming at V came to 1 base and at J to 3 bases, leaving 1 base not matched to a gene. CDR1 and CDR2 (germline): LGHDT, YNNKEL (reference sequence). This CDR3 contains 14 residues. Here the CDR3 DNA reads TGTGCCAGCAGCCAAGTGGGACAGGGCTACGAGCAGTACTTC. The encoded protein is CASSQVGQGYEQYF.

V gene TRBV7-2 combines with J gene TRBJ2-4; D possibly corresponds to TRBD2 (6 bases). V was cut by 5 bases and J by 8 bases, with 16 bases left in between. CDR3 length equals 14 residues. Looked up from germline, CDR1 is SGHTA and CDR2 is FQGNSA. Written as DNA, the CDR3 is TGTGCCAGCAGCCCCCGACGAGGAGGGGACATTCAGTACTTC. Its protein is CASSPRRGGDIQYF.